The 16 T cell receptor beta chains reported below all come from one sample, sequenced in a study of blood T cell repertoires in COVID-19. Libraries were prepared by immunoSEQ multiplex PCR; TCRdb keeps only in-frame clonotypes and omits some of them. The table records hundreds of thousands of clones, roughly four fifths of them present only once. Sample: peripheral blood. All receptors derive from a woman between 35 and 50 years old with active or convalescent COVID-19.

A note on this clone: The junction differs from germline at one of its ends, possibly a read error. This sequence joins TRBV27 and TRBJ1-2, with D unresolved. The CDR3 sequence is 13 residues long. Germline assignment: CDR1 MNHEY and CDR2 SMNVEV (reference sequence). The CDR3 loop reads CASRESLNSGYTF. The CDR3 DNA sequence: TGTGCCAGCAGGGAGAGTCTAAACTCTGGCTACACCTTC.

This clone has only one observation. The chain has TRBV30 and TRBJ1-5; D gene uncertain. V was shortened by 0 bases and J by 3 bases, with 9 bases between the two germline ends. Germline lookup yields CDR1 GTSNPN and CDR2 SVGIG (reference sequence). This CDR3 contains 14 residues. CDR3 in amino acids: CAWSVSSNNQPQHF. The CDR3 DNA sequence: TGTGCCTGGAGTGTCTCAAGCAACAATCAGCCCCAGCATTTT.

This rearrangement joins TRBV28 to TRBJ1-6, with D possibly TRBD1 on 6 matching bases. This CDR3 contains 14 residues. Germline V gives CDR1 MDHEN, CDR2 SYDVKM. Trimming removed 2 bases from V and 7 bases from J, with 9 bases in between. In nucleotides, the CDR3 is TGTGCCAGCAGTTTAGGGGGCTGGAATTCACCCCTCCACTTT. Its translation is CASSLGGWNSPLHF.

The gene calls are TRBV7-3 and TRBJ1-1; the D gene is possibly TRBD1 (5 bases). Trimming took 5 bases from V and 4 from J, leaving 20 bases between them. The germline V gene has CDR1 SGHTA and CDR2 FQGTGA. This CDR3 contains 16 residues. CDR3 protein: CASSRVKTVSATEAFF. The CDR3 region has the DNA TGTGCCAGCAGCCGAGTAAAGACAGTTTCAGCCACTGAAGCTTTCTTT.

The genes are TRBV7-2 and TRBJ2-5; D is possibly TRBD2 (6 bases). The ends were cut back, 3 bases at V and 4 bases at J, with 15 bases in the middle. CDR3 size: 15 residues. CDR1 is SGHTA and CDR2 is FQGNSA in the germline V gene. CDR3 sequence: CASSFLMGGGETQYF. CDR3 nucleotides: TGTGCCAGCAGCTTCCTTATGGGGGGAGGAGAGACCCAGTACTTC.

This chain uses TRBV5-1 with TRBJ1-6; 7 nucleotides agree with TRBD1. Germline CDR1 SGHRS, CDR2 YFSETQ. V was clipped by 0 bases and J by 7 bases; unmatched bases: 4. This CDR3 is 15 amino acids long. CDR3 bases: TGCGCCAGCAGCTTGGAGGGACAGACGAATTCACCCCTCCACTTT. Its protein is CASSLEGQTNSPLHF.

The V gene is TRBV29-1, the J gene TRBJ2-5, with D perhaps matching TRBD1 (7 bases). The length of the CDR3 is 14 residues. The germline V gene encodes CDR1 SQVTM and CDR2 ANQGSEA. V was pared by 3 bases and J by 4 bases, with 15 bases between. Written as DNA, the CDR3 is TGCAGCGTTGATTCCAGGGGGGAGAGAGAGACCCAGTACTTC. Its protein is CSVDSRGERETQYF.

The rearrangement uses TRBV27 and TRBJ1-4; tentatively, D is TRBD1 (5 bases). This CDR3 is 15 amino acids long. CDR1 and CDR2 (germline): MNHEY, SMNVEV (reference sequence). The V and J ends lost 2 bases and 8 bases respectively, with 15 bases between them. The CDR3 loop reads CASSLRSGYGEKLFF. As DNA, the CDR3 is TGTGCCAGCAGTTTAAGGTCAGGGTATGGGGAAAAACTGTTTTTT.

Only one count was recorded for this clone. The rearrangement joins TRBV9 to TRBJ2-3; 7 nucleotides line up with TRBD2. Per germline, CDR1 SGDLS and CDR2 YYNGEE. V shed 0 bases, J shed 2 bases, and the junction held 6 bases outside the gene matches. CDR3 length equals 16 residues. In DNA, the CDR3 is TGTGCCAGCAGCGTAGCTGGGGGGGTCCCCACAGATACGCAGTATTTT. Protein sequence: CASSVAGGVPTDTQYF.

The chain joins TRBV27 to TRBJ2-2; TRBD2 matches 9 bases. Per germline, CDR1 MNHEY and CDR2 SMNVEV (reference sequence). The CDR3 sequence is 15 residues long. Trimming cost V 5 bases and J 1 base; bases outside gene matches: 2. The CDR3 sequence is CASSRLAENTGELFF. The CDR3 coding sequence is TGTGCCAGCAGTCGACTAGCGGAGAACACCGGGGAGCTGTTTTTT.

This chain uses TRBV20-1 with TRBJ2-5; the D gene is possibly TRBD2 (6 bases). Germline loops: CDR1 DFQATT, CDR2 SNEGSKA (reference sequence). The CDR3 loop spans 14 amino acids. Trimming pared 5 bases from V and 2 bases from J, leaving 15 bases between. CDR3 nucleotides: TGCAGTGCTCGTGGGACTCCGACTCAAGAGACCCAGTACTTC. Translation gives CSARGTPTQETQYF.

The rearrangement links TRBV19 to TRBJ1-2, with TRBD1 matching over 7 bases. Unmatched junction bases numbered 8, after V lost 8 bases and J lost 8 bases. The CDR3 is 12 amino acids. The germline V gene encodes CDR1 LNHDA and CDR2 SQIVND (reference sequence). The CDR3 DNA is TGTGCCAGTCAACAGGGGAAAGAGGGCTACACCTTC. Translated: CASQQGKEGYTF.

This clone appeared once. The chain links TRBV11-3 to TRBJ1-2; D perhaps matches TRBD1 (6 bases). V was clipped by 2 bases and J by 8 bases, with 15 bases between them. CDR3 size: 14 residues. The germline CDR1 and CDR2 sequences are SGHNT and YENEEA. This CDR3 is CASSLQGSHGGYTF. The CDR3 DNA sequence: TGTGCCAGCAGCTTACAGGGGTCCCACGGAGGCTACACCTTC.

The J gene is TRBJ1-4, the V gene TRBV5-4; D call uncertain. Germline V gene data show CDR1 as SGHNT and CDR2 as YYREEE (reference sequence). The CDR3 runs to 15 residues. V dropped 0 bases and J dropped 3 bases, with 9 bases sitting between them. CDR3 nucleotides: TGTGCCAGCAGCTTGGGCGGGTTAGCTAATGAAAAACTGTTTTTT. Protein sequence: CASSLGGLANEKLFF.

This chain links TRBV2 with TRBJ2-3; 8 bases match TRBD1. Germline trimming cut 7 bases from V and 5 bases from J; bases unmatched to any gene: 14. Germline-derived CDR1 and CDR2 are SNHLY and FYNNEI. This CDR3 has 16 residues. The CDR3 loop reads CASKKFRGQNIDTQYF. For the CDR3, the DNA is TGTGCCAGCAAAAAGTTCAGGGGGCAAAACATAGATACGCAGTATTTT.

The sample holds one count of this clone. The chain has TRBV25-1 and TRBJ2-7, with D maybe TRBD2 (7 bases). The V and J ends lost 5 bases and 6 bases respectively, with 17 bases between them. Per germline, CDR1 MGHDK and CDR2 SYGVNS. The CDR3 is 14 residues long. Here the CDR3 reads CASSPPGEGREQYF. The CDR3 region has the DNA TGTGCCAGCAGTCCGCCAGGGGAGGGACGCGAGCAGTACTTC.